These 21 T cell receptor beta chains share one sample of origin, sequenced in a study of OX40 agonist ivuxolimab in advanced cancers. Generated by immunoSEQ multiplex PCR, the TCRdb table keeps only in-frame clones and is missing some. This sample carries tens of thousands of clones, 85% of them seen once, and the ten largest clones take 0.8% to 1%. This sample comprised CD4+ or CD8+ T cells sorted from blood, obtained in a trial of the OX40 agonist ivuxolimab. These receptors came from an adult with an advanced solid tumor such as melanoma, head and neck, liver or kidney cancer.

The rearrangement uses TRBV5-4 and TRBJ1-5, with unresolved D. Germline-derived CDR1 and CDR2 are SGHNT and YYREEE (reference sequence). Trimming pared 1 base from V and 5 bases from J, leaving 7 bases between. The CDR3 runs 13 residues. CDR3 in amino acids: CASSLNSDQPQHF. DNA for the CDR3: TGTGCCAGCAGCTTGAACTCCGATCAGCCCCAGCATTTT.

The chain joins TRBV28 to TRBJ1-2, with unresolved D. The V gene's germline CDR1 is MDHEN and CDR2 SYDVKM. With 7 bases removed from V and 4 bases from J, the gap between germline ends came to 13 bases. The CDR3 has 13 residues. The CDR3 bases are TGTGCCAGCACGGCGGACCCGGGCTATGGCTACACCTTC. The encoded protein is CASTADPGYGYTF.

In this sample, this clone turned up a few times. The CDR3 protein is CASSEGQGSRETQYF. The CDR3 bases are TGTGCCAGCAGCGAAGGACAGGGTTCCCGAGAGACCCAGTACTTC. V gene TRBV9 combines with J gene TRBJ2-5; TRBD1 agrees at 8 bases. The CDR3 contains 15 residues. The V segment lost 3 bases and the J segment 4 bases; nucleotides outside the gene matches: 8. Germline V lookup: CDR1 SGDLS, CDR2 YYNGEE.

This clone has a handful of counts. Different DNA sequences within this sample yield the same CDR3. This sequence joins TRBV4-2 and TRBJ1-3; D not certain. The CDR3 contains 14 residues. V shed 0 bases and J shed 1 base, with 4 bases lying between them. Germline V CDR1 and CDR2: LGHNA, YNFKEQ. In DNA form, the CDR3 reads TGTGCCAGCAGCCAAGAAAGTTCTGGAAACACCATATATTTT. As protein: CASSQESSGNTIYF.

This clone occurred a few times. CDR3 coding DNA: TGTGCCAGCAGTTACTCGAGGGGAGGGGACACTGAAGCTTTCTTT. Amino acids: CASSYSRGGDTEAFF. The V gene is TRBV6-5, the J gene TRBJ1-1, with a tentative D call TRBD1 (5 bases). The CDR3 is 15 residues long. The germline V gene has CDR1 MNHEY and CDR2 SVGAGI. V was pared by 0 bases and J by 3 bases, with 11 bases between.

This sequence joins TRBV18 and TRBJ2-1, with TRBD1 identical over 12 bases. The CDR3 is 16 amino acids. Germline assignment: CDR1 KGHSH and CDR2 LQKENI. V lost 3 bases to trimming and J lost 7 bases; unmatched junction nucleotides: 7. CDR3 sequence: CASSPSGTGGKNEQFF. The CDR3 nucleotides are TGTGCCAGCTCACCCTCCGGGACAGGGGGCAAAAATGAGCAGTTCTTC.

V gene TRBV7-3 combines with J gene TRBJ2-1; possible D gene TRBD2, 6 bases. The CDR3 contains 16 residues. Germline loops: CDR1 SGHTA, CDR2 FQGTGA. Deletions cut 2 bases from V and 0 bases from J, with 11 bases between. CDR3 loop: CASSLLGGSSYNEQFF. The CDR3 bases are TGTGCCAGCAGCTTATTGGGGGGAAGCTCCTACAATGAGCAGTTCTTC.

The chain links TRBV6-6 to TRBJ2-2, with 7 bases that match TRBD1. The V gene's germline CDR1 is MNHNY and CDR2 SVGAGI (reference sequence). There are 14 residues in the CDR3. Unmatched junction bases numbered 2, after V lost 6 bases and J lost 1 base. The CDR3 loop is CASRGTENTGELFF. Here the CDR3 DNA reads TGTGCCAGCAGAGGGACAGAGAACACCGGGGAGCTGTTTTTT.

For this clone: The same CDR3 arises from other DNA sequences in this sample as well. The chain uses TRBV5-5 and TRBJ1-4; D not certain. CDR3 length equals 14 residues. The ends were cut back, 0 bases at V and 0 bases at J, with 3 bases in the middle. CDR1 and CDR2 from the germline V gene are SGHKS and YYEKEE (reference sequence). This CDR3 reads CASSLGATNEKLFF. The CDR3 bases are TGTGCCAGCAGCTTGGGTGCAACTAATGAAAAACTGTTTTTT.

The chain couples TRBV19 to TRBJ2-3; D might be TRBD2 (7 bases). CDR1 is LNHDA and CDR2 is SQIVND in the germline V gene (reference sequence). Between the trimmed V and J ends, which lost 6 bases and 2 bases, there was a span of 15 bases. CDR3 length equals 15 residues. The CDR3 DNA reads TGTGCCAGTAGGGCCCCGGGGGGCCCCACAGATACGCAGTATTTT. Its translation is CASRAPGGPTDTQYF.

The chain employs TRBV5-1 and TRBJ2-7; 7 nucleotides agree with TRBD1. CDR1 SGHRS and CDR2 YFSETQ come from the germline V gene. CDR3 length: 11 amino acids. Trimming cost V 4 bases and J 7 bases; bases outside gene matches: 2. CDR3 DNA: TGCGCCAGCAGCCTGGACAGGGAGCAGTACTTC. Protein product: CASSLDREQYF.

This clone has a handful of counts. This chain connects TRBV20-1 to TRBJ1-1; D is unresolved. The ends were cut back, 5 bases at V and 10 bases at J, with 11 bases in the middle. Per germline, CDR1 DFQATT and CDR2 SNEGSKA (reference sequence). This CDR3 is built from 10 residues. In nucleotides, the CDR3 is TGCAGTGCTCAGCAAGTGGTAGCTTTCTTT. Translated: CSAQQVVAFF.

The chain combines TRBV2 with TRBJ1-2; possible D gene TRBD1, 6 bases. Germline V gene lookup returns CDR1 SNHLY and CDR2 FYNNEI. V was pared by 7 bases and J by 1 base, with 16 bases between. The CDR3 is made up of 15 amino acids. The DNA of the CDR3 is TGTGCCAGCAAACGCAGGGGACGCATTAACTATGGCTACACCTTC. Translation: CASKRRGRINYGYTF.

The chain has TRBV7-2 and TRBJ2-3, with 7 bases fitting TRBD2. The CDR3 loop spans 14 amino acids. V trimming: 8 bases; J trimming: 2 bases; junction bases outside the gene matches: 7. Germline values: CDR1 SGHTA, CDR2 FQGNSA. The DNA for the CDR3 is TGTGCCAGCCGTGACGGGAGGACCACAGATACGCAGTATTTT. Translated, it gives CASRDGRTTDTQYF.

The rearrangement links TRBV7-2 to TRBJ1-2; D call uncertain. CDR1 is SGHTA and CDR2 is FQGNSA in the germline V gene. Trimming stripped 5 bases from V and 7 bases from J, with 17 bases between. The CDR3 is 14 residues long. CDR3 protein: CASSPMLGISGYTF. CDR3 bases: TGTGCCAGCAGCCCTATGTTGGGGATCTCTGGCTACACCTTC.

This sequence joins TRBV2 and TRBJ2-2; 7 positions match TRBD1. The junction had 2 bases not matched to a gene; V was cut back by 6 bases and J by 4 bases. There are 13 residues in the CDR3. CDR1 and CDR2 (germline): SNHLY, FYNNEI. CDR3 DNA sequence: TGTGCCAGCAGGACAGGGTCCACCGGGGAGCTGTTTTTT. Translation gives CASRTGSTGELFF.

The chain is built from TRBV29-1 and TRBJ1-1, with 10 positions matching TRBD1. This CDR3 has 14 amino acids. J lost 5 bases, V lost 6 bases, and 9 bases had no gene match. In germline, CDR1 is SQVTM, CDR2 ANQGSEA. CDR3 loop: CSVVTGGGVTEAFF. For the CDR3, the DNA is TGCAGCGTAGTGACAGGGGGCGGGGTGACTGAAGCTTTCTTT.

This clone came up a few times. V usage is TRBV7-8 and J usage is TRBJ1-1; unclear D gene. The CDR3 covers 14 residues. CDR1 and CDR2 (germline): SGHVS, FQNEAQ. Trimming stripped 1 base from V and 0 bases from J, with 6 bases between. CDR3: CASSLGHLNTEAFF. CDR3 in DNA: TGTGCCAGCAGCTTAGGCCATTTGAACACTGAAGCTTTCTTT.

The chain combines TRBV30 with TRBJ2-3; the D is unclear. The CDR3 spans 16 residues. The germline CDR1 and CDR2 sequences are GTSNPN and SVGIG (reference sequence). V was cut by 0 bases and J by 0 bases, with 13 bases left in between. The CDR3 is CAWSVPVHPSTDTQYF. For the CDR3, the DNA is TGTGCCTGGAGTGTACCAGTCCACCCCAGCACAGATACGCAGTATTTT.

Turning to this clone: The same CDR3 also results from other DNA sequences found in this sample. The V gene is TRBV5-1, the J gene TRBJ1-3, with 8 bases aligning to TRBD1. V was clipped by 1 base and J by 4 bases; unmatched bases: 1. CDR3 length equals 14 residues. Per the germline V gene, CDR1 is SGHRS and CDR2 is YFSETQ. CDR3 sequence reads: CASSLTGGGNTIYF. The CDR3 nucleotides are TGCGCCAGCAGCTTGACAGGGGGAGGAAACACCATATATTTT.

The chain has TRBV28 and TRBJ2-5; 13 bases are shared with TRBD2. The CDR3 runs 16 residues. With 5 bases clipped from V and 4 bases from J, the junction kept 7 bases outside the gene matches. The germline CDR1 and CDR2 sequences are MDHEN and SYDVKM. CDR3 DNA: TGTGCCAGCAGTACGCCTCGGACTAGCGGGGGAGAGACCCAGTACTTC. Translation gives CASSTPRTSGGETQYF.